This T cell receptor (beta chain) was obtained from a study of siplizumab effects on memory and regulatory T cells. General study points: Confirmation that proliferating Tregs from siplizumab cultures had suppressive function was not obtained. A minor share of alloreactive clones matched unstimulated subsets.

This clone was seen only a few times. Its antigen remains unidentified. Per germline, CDR1 SEHNR and CDR2 FQNEAQ (reference sequence). Trimming at V came to 8 bases and at J to 7 bases, leaving 13 bases not matched to a gene. The CDR3 covers 14 residues. TCRdb keeps only in-frame clones here, not all; method: immunoSEQ multiplex PCR. The sample holds about 40,000 clones, about 89% seen once. The source of this sequence is a human donor in good health. Sequencing was done on a sample of naive CD4+ T cells sorted from blood. The chain has TRBV7-9 and TRBJ1-1, with 7 bases aligning to TRBD1. CDR3 nucleotides: TGTGCCAGCGGAGCCTTGACAGGGCCTAATGAAGCTTTCTTT. This gives the protein CASGALTGPNEAFF.